This record concerns one T cell receptor beta chain sequence. As yet, its antigen is unknown. In germline, CDR1 is SGHDT, CDR2 YYEEEE. The CDR3 consists of 13 residues. V was trimmed by 6 bases and J by 1 base, leaving 8 bases between them. The data were obtained in a study of a mutant IDH1 vaccine in newly diagnosed glioma. Across the whole study: Of the patients given treatment, about 62% were male and 37.5% were female, and a mean age of around 38 years was recorded.

Time point reported: week 11, during vaccination. The study gave 300 ug of mutant IDH1 20-mer peptide per vaccine dose, with topical imiquimod. The repertoire was sequenced with immunoSEQ multiplex PCR; TCRdb's copy has only in-frame clones and lacks some. This table holds tens of thousands of clones, roughly 72% found once. This clonotype was obtained from a man between 18 and 35 years old with glioma. Some clones in this sample may be carry-over from other donors' samples. The chain is built from TRBV5-6 and TRBJ2-1; the D is unclear. The input for sequencing was peripheral blood mononuclear cells (PBMCs), taken from a glioma patient whose treatment included an IDH1 peptide vaccine. This chain's CDR3 is CASNPWSYNEQFF. The CDR3 DNA reads as TGTGCCAGCAACCCTTGGTCCTACAATGAGCAGTTCTTC.